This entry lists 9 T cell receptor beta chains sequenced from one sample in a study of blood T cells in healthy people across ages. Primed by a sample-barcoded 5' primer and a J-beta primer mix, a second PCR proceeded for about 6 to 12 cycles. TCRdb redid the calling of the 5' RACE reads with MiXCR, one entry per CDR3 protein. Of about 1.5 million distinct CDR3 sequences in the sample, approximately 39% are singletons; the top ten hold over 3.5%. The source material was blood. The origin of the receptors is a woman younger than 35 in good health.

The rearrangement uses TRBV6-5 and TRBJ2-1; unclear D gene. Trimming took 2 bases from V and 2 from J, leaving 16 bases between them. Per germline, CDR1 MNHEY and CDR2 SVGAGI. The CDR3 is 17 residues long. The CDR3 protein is CASSYGIADAAYNEQFF. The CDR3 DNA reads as TGTGCCAGCAGTTACGGAATCGCGGACGCGGCCTACAATGAGCAGTTCTTC.

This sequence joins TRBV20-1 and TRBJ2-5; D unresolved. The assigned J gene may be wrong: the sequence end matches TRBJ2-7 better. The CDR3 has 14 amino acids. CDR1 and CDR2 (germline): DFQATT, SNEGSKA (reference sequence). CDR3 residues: CSARGARMSDEQYF. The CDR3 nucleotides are TGCAGTGCTAGAGGGGCTAGGATGTCAGACGAGCAGTACTTC.

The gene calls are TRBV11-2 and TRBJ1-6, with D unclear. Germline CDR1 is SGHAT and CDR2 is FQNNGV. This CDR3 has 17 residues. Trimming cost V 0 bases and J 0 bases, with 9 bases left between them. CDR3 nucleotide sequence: TGTGCCAGCAGCTTAGACGACGGAAGCTCCTATAATTCACCCCTCCACTTT. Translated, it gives CASSLDDGSSYNSPLHF.

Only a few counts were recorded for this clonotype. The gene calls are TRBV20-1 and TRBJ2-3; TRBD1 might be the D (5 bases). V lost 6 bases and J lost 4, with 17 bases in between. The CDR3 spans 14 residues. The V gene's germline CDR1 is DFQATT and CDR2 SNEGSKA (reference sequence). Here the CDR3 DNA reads TGCAGTGCCGAGACAGATAGGGCAGCAGATACGCAGTATTTT. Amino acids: CSAETDRAADTQYF.

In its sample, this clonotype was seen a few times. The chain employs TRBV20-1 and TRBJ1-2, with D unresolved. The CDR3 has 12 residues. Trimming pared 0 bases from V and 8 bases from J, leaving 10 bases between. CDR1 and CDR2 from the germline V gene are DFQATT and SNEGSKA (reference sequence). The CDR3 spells CSAREGGRGYTF. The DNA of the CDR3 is TGCAGTGCTAGAGAGGGAGGGCGCGGCTACACCTTC.

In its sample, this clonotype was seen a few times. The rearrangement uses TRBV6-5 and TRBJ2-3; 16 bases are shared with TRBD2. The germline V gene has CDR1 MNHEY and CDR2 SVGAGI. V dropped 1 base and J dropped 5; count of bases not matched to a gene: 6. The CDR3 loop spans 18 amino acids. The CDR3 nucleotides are TGTGCCAGCAGTTACTATGGGACTAGCGGGGGGGCAGTAGATACGCAGTATTTT. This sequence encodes CASSYYGTSGGAVDTQYF.

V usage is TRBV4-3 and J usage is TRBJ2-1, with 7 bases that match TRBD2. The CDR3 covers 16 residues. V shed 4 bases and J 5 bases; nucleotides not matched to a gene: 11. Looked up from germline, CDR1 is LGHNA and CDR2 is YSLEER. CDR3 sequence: CASSPDWRGYNNEQFF. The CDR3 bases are TGCGCCAGCAGCCCCGACTGGCGGGGGTATAACAATGAGCAGTTCTTC.

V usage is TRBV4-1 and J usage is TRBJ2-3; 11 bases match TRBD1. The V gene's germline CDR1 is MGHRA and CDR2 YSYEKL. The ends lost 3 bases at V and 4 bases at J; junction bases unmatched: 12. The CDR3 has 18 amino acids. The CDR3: CASSHLGQGATVADTQYF. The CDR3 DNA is TGCGCCAGCAGCCACCTCGGACAGGGGGCGACAGTCGCAGATACGCAGTATTTT.

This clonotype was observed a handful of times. DNA of the CDR3: TGTGCCAGCAGCCCGGTCTTGCAGGACCAAGAGACCCAGTACTTC. This gives the protein CASSPVLQDQETQYF. J is TRBJ2-5 and V is TRBV3-1, with D unresolved. The CDR3 is 15 residues long. V was pared by 4 bases and J by 0 bases, with 12 bases between. CDR1 LGHDT and CDR2 YNNKEL come from the germline V gene (reference sequence).